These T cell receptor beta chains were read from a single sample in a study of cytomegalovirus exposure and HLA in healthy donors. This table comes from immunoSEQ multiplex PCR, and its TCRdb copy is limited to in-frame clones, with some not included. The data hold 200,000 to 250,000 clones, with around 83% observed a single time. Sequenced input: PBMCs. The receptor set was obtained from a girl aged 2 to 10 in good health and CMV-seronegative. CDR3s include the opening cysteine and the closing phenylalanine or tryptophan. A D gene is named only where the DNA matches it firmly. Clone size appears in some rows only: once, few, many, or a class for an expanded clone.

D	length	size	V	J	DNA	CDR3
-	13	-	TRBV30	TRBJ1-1	TGTGCCTGGAGTGTCAGCGTGAACACTGAAGCTTTCTTT	CAWSVSVNTEAFF
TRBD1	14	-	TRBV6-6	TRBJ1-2	TGTGCCAGCAGTAGCGGACAGGGGGCGGTTGGCTACACCTTC	CASSSGQGAVGYTF
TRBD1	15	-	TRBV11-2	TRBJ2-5	TGTGCCAGCAGCCTCGGGACAGGGGGCGCGAAGACCCAGTACTTC	CASSLGTGGAKTQYF
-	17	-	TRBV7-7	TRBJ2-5	TGTGCCAGCAGCTTAGGTGGCGGGGAGACGAGGGGAGAGACCCAGTACTTC	CASSLGGGETRGETQYF
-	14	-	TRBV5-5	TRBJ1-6	TGTGCCAGCAGCTTAGGCAGGGGCAATTCACCCCTCCACTTT	CASSLGRGNSPLHF
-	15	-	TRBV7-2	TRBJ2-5	TGTGCCAGCAGCTCTATGGGGACTCGGGTAGAGACCCAGTACTTC	CASSSMGTRVETQYF
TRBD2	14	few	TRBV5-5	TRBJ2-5	TGTGCCAGCAGCTTCGGACTAGCGGGAGATACCCAGTACTTC	CASSFGLAGDTQYF
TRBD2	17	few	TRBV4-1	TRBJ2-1	TGCGCCAGCAGCTATCTTAGGGGGACTAGCGGCGCTAATGAGCAGTTCTTC	CASSYLRGTSGANEQFF
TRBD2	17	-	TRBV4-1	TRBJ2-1	TGCGCCAGCAGCCAAGAAACAACCAGCGGGGGGGACAATGAGCAGTTCTTC	CASSQETTSGGDNEQFF
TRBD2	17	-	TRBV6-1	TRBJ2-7	TGTGCCAGCAGTGAACCACTAGCGGGAGGGCGCCTGGACGAGCAGTACTTC	CASSEPLAGGRLDEQYF
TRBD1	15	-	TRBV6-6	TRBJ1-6	TGTGCCAGCAGTTACTACGGGACAGGGGATTCACCCCTCCACTTT	CASSYYGTGDSPLHF
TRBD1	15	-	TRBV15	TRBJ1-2	TGTGCCACCAGCAGTGACAGGGATCATTCCTATGGCTACACCTTC	CATSSDRDHSYGYTF
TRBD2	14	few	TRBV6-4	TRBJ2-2	TGTGCCAGCAACGGACTAGCGGGGTCCGGGGAGCTGTTTTTT	CASNGLAGSGELFF
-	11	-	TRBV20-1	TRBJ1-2	TGCAGTGCGGGACAAGGATATGGCTACACCTTC	CSAGQGYGYTF
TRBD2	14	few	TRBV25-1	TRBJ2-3	TGTGCCAGCACCAGCGGGAGGGGCAGAGATACGCAGTATTTT	CASTSGRGRDTQYF
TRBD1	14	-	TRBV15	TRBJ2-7	TGTGCCACCAGCAGAGAAGGGGGCACCTACGAGCAGTACTTC	CATSREGGTYEQYF
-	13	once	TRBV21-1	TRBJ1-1	TGTGCCAGCAGCAAAGAAACCCCCCCGGGAGCTTTCTTT	CASSKETPPGAFF
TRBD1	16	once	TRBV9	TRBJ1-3	TGTGCCAGCAGCCCTGGACAGGGCCCCTCTGGAAACACCATATATTTT	CASSPGQGPSGNTIYF
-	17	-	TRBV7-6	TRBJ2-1	TGTGCCAGCAGCTTAAAGGTCAGGGGCGTCCCTTACAATGAGCAGTTCTTC	CASSLKVRGVPYNEQFF
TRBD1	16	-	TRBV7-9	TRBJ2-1	TGTGCCAGCAGCTTAGGGGACAGGGGGCGCCGGGATGAGCAGTTCTTC	CASSLGDRGRRDEQFF
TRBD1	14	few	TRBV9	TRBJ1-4	TGTGCCAGCAGCCTCGGAGACAGGGTTGAAAAACTGTTTTTT	CASSLGDRVEKLFF
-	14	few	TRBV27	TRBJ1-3	TGTGCCAGCAGTTCCCCGGACAAAGGAAACACCATATATTTT	CASSSPDKGNTIYF
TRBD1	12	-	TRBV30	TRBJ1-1	TGTGCCTGGCTACAGGGGGGCACTGAAGCTTTCTTT	CAWLQGGTEAFF
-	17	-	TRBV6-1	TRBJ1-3	TGTGCCAGCAGTGCCCACCCCCTGCAGGGGCAAGGAAACACCATATATTTT	CASSAHPLQGQGNTIYF
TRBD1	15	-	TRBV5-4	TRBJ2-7	TGTGCCAGCAGCAAACCGGGACAGGGGGCCTACGAGCAGTACTTC	CASSKPGQGAYEQYF
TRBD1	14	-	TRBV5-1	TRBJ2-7	TGCGCCAGCAGCTTGGTGGGACAGGCCTACGAGCAGTACTTC	CASSLVGQAYEQYF
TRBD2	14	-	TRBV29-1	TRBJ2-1	TGCAGCGTTCATAGCGGGAGGACCCACAATGAGCAGTTCTTC	CSVHSGRTHNEQFF
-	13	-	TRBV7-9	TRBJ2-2	TGTGCCAGCAGGAGAACAGACACCGGGGAGCTGTTTTTT	CASRRTDTGELFF
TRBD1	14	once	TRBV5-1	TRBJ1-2	TGCGCCAGCAGCTTGGGACAGGGTGTGTATGGCTACACCTTC	CASSLGQGVYGYTF
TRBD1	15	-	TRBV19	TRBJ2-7	TGTGCCAGTAGTACTCAGACAGGGGGAGTCTACGAGCAGTACTTC	CASSTQTGGVYEQYF
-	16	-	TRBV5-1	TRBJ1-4	TGCGCCAGCAGCCACCAGGCGGGGGGGTTTAATGAAAAACTGTTTTTT	CASSHQAGGFNEKLFF
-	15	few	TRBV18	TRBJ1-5	TGTGCCAGCTCCCTTGGGCCGTATAGCAATCAGCCCCAGCATTTT	CASSLGPYSNQPQHF
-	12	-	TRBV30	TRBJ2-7	TGTGCCTGGAGGGGGGGGCGGAACGAGCAGTACTTC	CAWRGGRNEQYF
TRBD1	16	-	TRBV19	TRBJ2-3	TGTGCCAGTAGTACACGACGACAGGGGGCTCCAGATACGCAGTATTTT	CASSTRRQGAPDTQYF
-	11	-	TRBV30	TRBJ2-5	TGTGCCTGGAGTGTACTAGGGACCCAGTACTTC	CAWSVLGTQYF
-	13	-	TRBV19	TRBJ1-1	TGTGCCAGTAGTATGCAGCACAGGGACGAAGCTTTCTTT	CASSMQHRDEAFF
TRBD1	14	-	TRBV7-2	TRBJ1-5	TGTGCCAGCAGCCCCGGACAGGGCAATCAGCCCCAGCATTTT	CASSPGQGNQPQHF
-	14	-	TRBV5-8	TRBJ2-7	TGTGCCAGCAGCTTGTCCAGGGAACCCTACGAGCAGTACTTC	CASSLSREPYEQYF
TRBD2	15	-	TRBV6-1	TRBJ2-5	TGTGCCAGCAACCGAGCGGGGGAGTACCAAGAGACCCAGTACTTC	CASNRAGEYQETQYF
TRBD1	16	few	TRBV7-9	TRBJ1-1	TGTGCCAGCAGCTTAGCGGTGACCGGGACAGGGAGAAGGGCTTTCTTT	CASSLAVTGTGRRAFF
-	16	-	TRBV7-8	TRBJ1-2	TGTGCCAGCAGCTTAATGGGGGCACATGGCTTCTATGGCTACACCTTC	CASSLMGAHGFYGYTF
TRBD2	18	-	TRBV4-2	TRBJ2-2	TGTGCCAGCAGCCAAGGACTAGCGGGGGGTGCGAACACCGGGGAGCTGTTTTTT	CASSQGLAGGANTGELFF
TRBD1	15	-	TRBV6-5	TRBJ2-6	TGTGCCAGCAGTTGGGACAGGGCTGGGGCCAACGTCCTGACTTTC	CASSWDRAGANVLTF
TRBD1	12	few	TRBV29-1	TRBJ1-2	TGCAGCGTAGAGGGACAGCTCTATGGCTACACCTTC	CSVEGQLYGYTF
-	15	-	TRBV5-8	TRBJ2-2	TGTGCCAGCAGCTCGTCGGGGGAGCGGACCGGGGAGCTGTTTTTT	CASSSSGERTGELFF
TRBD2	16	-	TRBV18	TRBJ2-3	TGTGCCAGCTCACCCCGACTAGCGGGAGGCCCAGATACGCAGTATTTT	CASSPRLAGGPDTQYF
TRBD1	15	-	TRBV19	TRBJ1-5	TGTGCCAGTAGGGAACAGGGGGCCGGCGCTCAGCCCCAGCATTTT	CASREQGAGAQPQHF
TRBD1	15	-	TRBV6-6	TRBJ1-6	TGTGCCAGCAGTAACACCGGGACAGGGATTTCACCCCTCCACTTT	CASSNTGTGISPLHF
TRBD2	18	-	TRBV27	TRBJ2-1	TGTGCCGGGGTCCTAGGGACTAGCGTCCCATCCGTCTACAATGAGCAGTTCTTC	CAGVLGTSVPSVYNEQFF
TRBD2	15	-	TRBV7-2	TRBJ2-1	TGTGCCAGCAGCTCGACTAGCGGGTACCCTTCGGAGCAGTTCTTC	CASSSTSGYPSEQFF